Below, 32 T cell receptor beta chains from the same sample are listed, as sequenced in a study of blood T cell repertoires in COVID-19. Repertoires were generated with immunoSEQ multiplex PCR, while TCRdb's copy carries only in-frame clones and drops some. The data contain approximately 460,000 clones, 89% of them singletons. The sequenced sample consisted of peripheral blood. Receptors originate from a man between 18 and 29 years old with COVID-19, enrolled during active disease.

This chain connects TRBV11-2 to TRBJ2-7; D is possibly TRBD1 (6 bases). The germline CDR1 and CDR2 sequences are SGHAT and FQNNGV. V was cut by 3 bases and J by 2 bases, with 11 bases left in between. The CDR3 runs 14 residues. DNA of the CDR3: TGTGCCAGCAGCTTTGGCAGGGGCCCCTACGAGCAGTACTTC. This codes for CASSFGRGPYEQYF.

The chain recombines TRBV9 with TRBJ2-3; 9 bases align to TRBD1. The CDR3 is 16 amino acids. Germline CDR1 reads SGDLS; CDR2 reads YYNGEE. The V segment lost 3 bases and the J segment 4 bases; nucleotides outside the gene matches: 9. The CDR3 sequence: CASSAKQGARPDTQYF. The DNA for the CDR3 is TGTGCCAGCAGCGCAAAACAGGGGGCGCGTCCAGATACGCAGTATTTT.

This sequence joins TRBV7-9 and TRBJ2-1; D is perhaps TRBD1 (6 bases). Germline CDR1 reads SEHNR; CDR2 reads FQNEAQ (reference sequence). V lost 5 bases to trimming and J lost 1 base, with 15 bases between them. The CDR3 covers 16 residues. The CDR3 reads CASSQRPDSSYNEQFF. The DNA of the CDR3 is TGTGCCAGCAGCCAACGCCCGGACAGTTCCTACAATGAGCAGTTCTTC. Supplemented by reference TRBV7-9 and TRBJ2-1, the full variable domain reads DTGVSQNPRHKITKRGQNVTFRCDPISEHNRLYWYRQTLGQGPEFLTYFQNEAQLEKSRLLSDRFSAERPKGSFSTLEIQRTEQGDSAMYLCASSQRPDSSYNEQFFGPGTRLTVL.

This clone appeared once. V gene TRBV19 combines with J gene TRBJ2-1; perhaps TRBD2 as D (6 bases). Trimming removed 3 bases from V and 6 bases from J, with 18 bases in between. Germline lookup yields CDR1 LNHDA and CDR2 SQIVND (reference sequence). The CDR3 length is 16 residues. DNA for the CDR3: TGTGCCAGTAGTATGGACGGGACTCTTATGTTCAATGAGCAGTTCTTC. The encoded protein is CASSMDGTLMFNEQFF.

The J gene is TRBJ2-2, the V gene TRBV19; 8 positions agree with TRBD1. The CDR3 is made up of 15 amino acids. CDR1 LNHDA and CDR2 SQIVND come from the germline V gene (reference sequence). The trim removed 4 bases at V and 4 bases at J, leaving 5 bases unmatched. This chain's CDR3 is CASSKPTGVTGELFF. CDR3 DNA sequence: TGTGCCAGTAGTAAGCCGACAGGGGTCACCGGGGAGCTGTTTTTT.

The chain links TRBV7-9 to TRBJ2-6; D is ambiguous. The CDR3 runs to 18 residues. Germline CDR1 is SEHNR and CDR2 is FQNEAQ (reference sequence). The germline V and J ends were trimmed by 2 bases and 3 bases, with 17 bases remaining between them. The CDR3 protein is CASSLPSFSLVGANVLTF. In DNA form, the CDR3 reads TGTGCCAGCAGCTTACCCTCCTTTTCTCTTGTTGGGGCCAACGTCCTGACTTTC.

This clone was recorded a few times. DNA of the CDR3: TGTGCCAGCAGCTTAACCCGGGCTAGCGCCCCTCTTGAGCAGTTCTTC. This encodes CASSLTRASAPLEQFF. The chain is built from TRBV7-3 and TRBJ2-1; D is perhaps TRBD2 (6 bases). CDR1 is SGHTA, CDR2 FQGTGA, per germline. The CDR3 is made up of 16 amino acids. Trimming took off 0 bases at V and 9 bases at J, with 18 bases between the two ends.

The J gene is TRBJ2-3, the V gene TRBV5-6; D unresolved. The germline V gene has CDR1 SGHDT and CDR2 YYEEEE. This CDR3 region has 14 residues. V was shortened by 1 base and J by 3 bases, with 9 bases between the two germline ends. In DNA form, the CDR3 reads TGTGCCAGCAGCTTGAAGGTGAGGACAGATACGCAGTATTTT. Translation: CASSLKVRTDTQYF.

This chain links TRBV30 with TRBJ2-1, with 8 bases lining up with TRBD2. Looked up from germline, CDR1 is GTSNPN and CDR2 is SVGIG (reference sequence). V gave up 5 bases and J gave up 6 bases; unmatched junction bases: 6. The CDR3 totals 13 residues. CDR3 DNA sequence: TGTGCCTGGGAACCCGGGACTAGCAATGAGCAGTTCTTC. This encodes CAWEPGTSNEQFF.

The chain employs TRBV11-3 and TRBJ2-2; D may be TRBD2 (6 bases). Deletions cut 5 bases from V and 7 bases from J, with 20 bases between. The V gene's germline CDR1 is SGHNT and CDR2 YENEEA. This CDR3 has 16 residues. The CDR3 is CASSGRGWGMYGELFF. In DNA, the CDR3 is TGTGCCAGCAGCGGGCGGGGTTGGGGCATGTACGGGGAGCTGTTTTTT.

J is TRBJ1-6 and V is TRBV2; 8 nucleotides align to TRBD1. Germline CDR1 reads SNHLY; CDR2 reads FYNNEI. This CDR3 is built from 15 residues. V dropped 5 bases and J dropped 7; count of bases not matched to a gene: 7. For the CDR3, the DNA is TGTGCCAGCAGTCCAAGGACAGGGATAAATTCACCCCTCCACTTT. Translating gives CASSPRTGINSPLHF.

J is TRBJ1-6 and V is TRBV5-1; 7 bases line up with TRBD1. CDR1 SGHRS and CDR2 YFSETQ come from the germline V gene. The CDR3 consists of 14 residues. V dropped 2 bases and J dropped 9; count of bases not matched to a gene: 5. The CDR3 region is CASSFWTGLSPLHF. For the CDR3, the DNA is TGCGCCAGCAGCTTTTGGACAGGCCTTTCACCCCTCCACTTT.

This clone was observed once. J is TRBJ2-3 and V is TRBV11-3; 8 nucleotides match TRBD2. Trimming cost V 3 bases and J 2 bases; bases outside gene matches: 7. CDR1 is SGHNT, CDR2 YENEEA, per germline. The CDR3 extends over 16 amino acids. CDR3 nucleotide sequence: TGTGCCAGCAGCTTTTATGGCGGGGGGTCCACAGATACGCAGTATTTT. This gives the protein CASSFYGGGSTDTQYF.

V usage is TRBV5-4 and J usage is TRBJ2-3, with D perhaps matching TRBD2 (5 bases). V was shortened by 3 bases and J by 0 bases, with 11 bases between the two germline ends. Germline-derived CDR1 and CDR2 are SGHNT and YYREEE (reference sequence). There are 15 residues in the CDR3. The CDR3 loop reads CASSSDFLSTDTQYF. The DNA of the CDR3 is TGTGCCAGCAGCTCGGACTTCCTTAGCACAGATACGCAGTATTTT.

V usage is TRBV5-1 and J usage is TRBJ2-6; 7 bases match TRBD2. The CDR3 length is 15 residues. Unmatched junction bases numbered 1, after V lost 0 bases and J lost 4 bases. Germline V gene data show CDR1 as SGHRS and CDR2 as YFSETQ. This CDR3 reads CASSLAGGGANVLTF. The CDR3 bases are TGCGCCAGCAGCTTGGCGGGGGGAGGGGCCAACGTCCTGACTTTC.

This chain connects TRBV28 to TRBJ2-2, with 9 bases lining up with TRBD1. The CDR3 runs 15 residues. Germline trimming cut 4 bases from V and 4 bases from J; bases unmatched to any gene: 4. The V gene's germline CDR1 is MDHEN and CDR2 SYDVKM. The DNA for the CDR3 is TGTGCCAGCAGTTGGACAGGGGCAGGCACCGGGGAGCTGTTTTTT. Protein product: CASSWTGAGTGELFF.

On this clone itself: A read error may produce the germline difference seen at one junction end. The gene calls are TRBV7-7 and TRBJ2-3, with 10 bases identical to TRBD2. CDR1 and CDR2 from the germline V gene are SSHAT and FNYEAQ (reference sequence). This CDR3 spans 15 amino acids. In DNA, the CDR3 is TGTGCTAGCAGTCGGGCTAGCGGGAGTTCAGATACGCAGTATTTT. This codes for CASSRASGSSDTQYF.

CDR3 bases: TGTGCCACCAGCAGACTTATCACAGGGGTTGTACGGATCGTCCACGAGCAGTACTTC. Protein product: CATSRLITGVVRIVHEQYF. The genes are TRBV15 and TRBJ2-7; 7 nucleotides line up with TRBD1. The CDR3 covers 19 residues. CDR1 LNHNV and CDR2 YYDKDF come from the germline V gene (reference sequence). The trim removed 2 bases at V and 5 bases at J, leaving 21 bases unmatched.

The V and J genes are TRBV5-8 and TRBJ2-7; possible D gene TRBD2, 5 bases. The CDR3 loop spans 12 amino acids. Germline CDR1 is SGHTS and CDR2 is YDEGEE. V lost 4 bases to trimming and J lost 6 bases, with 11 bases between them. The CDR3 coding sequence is TGTGCCAGCAGCCTTCGGACTTCCGAGCAGTACTTC. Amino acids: CASSLRTSEQYF.

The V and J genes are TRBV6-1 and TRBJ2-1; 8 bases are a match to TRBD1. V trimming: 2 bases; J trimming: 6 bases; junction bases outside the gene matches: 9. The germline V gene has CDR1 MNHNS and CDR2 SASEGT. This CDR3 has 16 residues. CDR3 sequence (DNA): TGTGCCAGCAGTGAACCGGGACAGGCAACCGGCAATGAGCAGTTCTTC. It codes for CASSEPGQATGNEQFF.

CDR3 nucleotides: TGTGCCAGCAGCCACATCAGGGTCTACGAGCAGTACTTC. Translated: CASSHIRVYEQYF. The rearrangement links TRBV7-8 to TRBJ2-7, with a tentative D call TRBD1 (5 bases). Trimming removed 5 bases at V and 3 bases at J, with 11 bases between. Germline CDR1 SGHVS, CDR2 FQNEAQ. The CDR3 consists of 13 residues.

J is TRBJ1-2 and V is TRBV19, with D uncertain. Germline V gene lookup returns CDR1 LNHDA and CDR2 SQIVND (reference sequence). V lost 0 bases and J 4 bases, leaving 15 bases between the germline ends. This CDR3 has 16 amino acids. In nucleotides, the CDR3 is TGTGCCAGTAGTATAGATCTCGGTCAGGCAGCCTATGGCTACACCTTC. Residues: CASSIDLGQAAYGYTF.

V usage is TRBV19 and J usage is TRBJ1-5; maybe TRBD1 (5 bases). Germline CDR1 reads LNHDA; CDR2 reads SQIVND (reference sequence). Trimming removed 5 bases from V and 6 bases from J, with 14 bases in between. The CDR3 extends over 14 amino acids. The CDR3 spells CASSPRDGGQPQHF. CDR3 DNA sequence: TGTGCCAGTAGTCCCCGGGACGGGGGTCAGCCCCAGCATTTT.

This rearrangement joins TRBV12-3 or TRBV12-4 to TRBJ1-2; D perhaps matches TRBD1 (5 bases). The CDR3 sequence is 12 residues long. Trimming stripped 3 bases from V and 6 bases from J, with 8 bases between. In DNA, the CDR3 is TGTGCCAGCAGTTTGCGGGGCGATGGCTACACCTTC. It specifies CASSLRGDGYTF.

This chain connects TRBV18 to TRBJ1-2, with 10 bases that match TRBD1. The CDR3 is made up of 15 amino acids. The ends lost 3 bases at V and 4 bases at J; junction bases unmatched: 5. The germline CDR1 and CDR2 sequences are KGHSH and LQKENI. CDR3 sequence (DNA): TGTGCCAGCTCACCCGGGACAGGGGAACTCTATGGCTACACCTTC. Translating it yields CASSPGTGELYGYTF.

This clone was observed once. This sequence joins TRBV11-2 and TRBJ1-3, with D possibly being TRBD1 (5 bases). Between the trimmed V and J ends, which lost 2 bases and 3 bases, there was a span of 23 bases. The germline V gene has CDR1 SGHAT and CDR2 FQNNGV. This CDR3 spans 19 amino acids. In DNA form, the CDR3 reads TGTGCCAGCAGCTTATCGACGGGGGGAGGCGGAGGGTATGGAAACACCATATATTTT. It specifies CASSLSTGGGGGYGNTIYF.

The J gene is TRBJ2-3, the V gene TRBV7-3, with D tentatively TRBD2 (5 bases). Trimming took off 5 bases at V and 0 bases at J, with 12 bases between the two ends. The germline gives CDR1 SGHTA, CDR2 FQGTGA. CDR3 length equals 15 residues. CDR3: CASSLSRTSTDTQYF. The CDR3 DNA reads TGTGCCAGCAGCCTCTCAAGGACTAGCACAGATACGCAGTATTTT. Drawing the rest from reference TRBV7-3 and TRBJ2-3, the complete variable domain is GAGVSQTPSNKVTEKGKYVELRCDPISGHTALYWYRQSLGQGPEFLIYFQGTGAADDSGLPNDRFFAVRPEGSVSTLKIQRTERGDSAVYLCASSLSRTSTDTQYFGPGTRLTVL.

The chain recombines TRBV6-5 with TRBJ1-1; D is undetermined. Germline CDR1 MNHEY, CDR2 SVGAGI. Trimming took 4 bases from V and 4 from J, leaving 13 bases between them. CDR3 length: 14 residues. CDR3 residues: CASSLSQTLTEAFF. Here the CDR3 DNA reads TGTGCCAGCAGTTTGTCACAGACCCTCACTGAAGCTTTCTTT.

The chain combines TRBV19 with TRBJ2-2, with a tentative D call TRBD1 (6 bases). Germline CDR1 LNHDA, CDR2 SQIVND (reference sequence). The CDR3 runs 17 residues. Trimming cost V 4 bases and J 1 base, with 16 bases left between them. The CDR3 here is CASSRQGSDLNTGELFF. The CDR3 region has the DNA TGTGCCAGTAGTAGGCAGGGGTCAGATTTGAACACCGGGGAGCTGTTTTTT.

CDR3: CASGTSKTGELFF. CDR3 nucleotide sequence: TGCGCCAGTGGGACATCAAAAACCGGGGAGCTGTTTTTT. The V gene is TRBV10-1, the J gene TRBJ2-2; TRBD1 is a possible D gene (6 bases). This CDR3 spans 13 amino acids. Looked up from germline, CDR1 is WNHNN and CDR2 is SYGVQD (reference sequence). V gave up 9 bases and J gave up 5 bases, with 13 bases separating them.

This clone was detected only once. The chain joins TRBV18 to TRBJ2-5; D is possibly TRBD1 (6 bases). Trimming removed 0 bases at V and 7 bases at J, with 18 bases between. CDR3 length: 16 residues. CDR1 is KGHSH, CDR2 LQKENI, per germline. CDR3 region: CASSPPTTGRWGTQYF. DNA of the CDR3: TGTGCCAGCTCACCACCGACTACAGGGAGATGGGGGACCCAGTACTTC.

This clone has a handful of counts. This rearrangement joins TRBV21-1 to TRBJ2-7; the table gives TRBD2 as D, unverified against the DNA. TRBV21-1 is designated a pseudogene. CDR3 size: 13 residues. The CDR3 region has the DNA TGTGCCAGCAGCTTGACTAGCTGCGACGAGCAGTACTTC. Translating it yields CASSLTSCDEQYF.